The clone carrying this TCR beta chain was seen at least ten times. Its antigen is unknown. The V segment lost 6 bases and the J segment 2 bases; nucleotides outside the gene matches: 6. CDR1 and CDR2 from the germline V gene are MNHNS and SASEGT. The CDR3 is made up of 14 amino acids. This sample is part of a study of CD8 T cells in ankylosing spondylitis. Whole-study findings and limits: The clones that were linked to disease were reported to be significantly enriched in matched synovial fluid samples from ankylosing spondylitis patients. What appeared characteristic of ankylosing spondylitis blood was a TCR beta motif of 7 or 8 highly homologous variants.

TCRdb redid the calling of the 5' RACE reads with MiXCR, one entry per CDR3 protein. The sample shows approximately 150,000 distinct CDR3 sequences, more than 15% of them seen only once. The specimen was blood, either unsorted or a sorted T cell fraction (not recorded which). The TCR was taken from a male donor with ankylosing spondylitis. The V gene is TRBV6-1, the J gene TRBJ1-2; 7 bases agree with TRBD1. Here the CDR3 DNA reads TGTGCCAGCAGGAAGGACAGGCTCAACTATGGCTACACCTTC. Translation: CASRKDRLNYGYTF.